This TCR beta chain was profiled in a study of blood T cell repertoires in COVID-19. Study-wide background: Specimens from acute and convalescent COVID-19 originated in the United States, Italy and Spain. T cells, B-cell-depleted T cells, or PBMCs provided the cDNA or gDNA that served as material.

As originally analysed: Researchers report that nucleated cell counts were estimated from reference gene primer amplification. Clones were sequenced by immunoSEQ multiplex PCR, and TCRdb holds only the in-frame ones, with some missing. Clone size and V and J calls were adopted from that table, with D and trimming inferred from the DNA. The sample consists of about 270,000 clones, approximately 82% of them appearing once. Germline CDR1 SGDLS, CDR2 YYNGEE. The V segment lost 4 bases and the J segment 5 bases; nucleotides outside the gene matches: 9. The CDR3 sequence is 16 residues long. The J gene is TRBJ2-1, the V gene TRBV9, with TRBD1 matching over 10 bases. The source is a woman between 18 and 29 years old with acute or convalescent COVID-19. Sample: peripheral blood. CDR3 residues: CASSQIFGTGDNEQFF. Written as DNA, the CDR3 is TGTGCCAGCAGCCAGATTTTCGGGACAGGGGACAATGAGCAGTTCTTC.